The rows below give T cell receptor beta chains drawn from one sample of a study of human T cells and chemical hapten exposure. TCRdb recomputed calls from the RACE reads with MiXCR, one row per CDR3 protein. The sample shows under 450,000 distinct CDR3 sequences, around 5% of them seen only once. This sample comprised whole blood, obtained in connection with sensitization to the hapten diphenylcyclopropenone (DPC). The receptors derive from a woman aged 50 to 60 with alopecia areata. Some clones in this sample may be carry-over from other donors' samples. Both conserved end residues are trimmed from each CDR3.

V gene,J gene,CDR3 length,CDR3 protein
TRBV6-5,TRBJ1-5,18,ASSYSTVVYGNGGNQPQH
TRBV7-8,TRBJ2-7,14,ASSSHAVAGFDEQY
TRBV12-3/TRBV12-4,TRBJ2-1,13,ASSMAGGPHNEQF
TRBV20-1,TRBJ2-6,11,SAPSSGANVLT
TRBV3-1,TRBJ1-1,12,ASSPSRRNTEAF
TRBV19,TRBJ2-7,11,ASSIVIWDEQY
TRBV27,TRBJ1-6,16,ASSSQGTRSSYNSPLH
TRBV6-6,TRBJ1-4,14,ASSYEPGHSNEKLF
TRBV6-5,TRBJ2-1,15,ASSYSVGGGRINEQF
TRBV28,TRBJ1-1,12,ASSWDGLNTEAF
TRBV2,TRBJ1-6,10,ASAGQTSPLH
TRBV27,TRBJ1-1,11,ASSPTPSLGAF
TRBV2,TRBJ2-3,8,ASRGHTQY
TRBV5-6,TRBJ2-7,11,ASSPPAGPRQY
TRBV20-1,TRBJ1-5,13,SARGSGTREGPQH
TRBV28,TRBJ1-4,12,ASSLSGGQEKLF
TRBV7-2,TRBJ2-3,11,ASSEQYTDTQY
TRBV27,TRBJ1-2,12,ASSFGRGDYGYT
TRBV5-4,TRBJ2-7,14,ASSPGLAGVTYEQY
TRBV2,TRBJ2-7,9,ASQGNYEQY
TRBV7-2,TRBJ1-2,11,ASSLGESYGYT
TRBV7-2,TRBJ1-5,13,ASSFTGGPNQPQH
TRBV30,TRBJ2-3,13,AWSVAGGWADTQY
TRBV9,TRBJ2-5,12,ASSVDGGAETQY
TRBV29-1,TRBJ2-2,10,SVPLSTGELF
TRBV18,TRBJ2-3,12,ASSLRLATDTQY
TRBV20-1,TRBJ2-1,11,SAWPGQNNEQF
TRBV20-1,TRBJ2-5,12,SARGLAGKETQY
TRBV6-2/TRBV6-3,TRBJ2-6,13,ASSYSGPWANVLT
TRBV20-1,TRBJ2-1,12,SARVPSGGPEQF
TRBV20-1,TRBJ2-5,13,SAIPGTARGGTQY
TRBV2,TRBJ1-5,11,ASSVRANQPQH
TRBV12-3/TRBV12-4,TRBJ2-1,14,ASSPALGLAGGEQF
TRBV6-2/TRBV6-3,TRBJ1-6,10,ASRDPSSPLH
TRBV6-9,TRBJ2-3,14,ASSYTHTSFRDTQY
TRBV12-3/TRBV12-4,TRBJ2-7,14,ASSSLGDGIVHEQY
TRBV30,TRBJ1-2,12,AWRGAGGIYGYT
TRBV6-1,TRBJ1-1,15,ASKYGTYNDGNTEAF
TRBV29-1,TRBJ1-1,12,SVRPRTTNTEAF
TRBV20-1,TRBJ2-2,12,SANPTTNTGELF
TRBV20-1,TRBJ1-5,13,SAPRGGGSNQPQH
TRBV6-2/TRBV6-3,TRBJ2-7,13,ASSYYLDIPTEQY
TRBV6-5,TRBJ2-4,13,ASREHVGDKNIQY
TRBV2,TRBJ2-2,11,ASTGGLGGELF
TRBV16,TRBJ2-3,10,ASSQGADTQY
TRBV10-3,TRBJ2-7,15,AISPARAGVGAYEQY
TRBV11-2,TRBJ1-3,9,ASRWGNTIY
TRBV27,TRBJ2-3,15,ASTDWTSGSSTDTQY
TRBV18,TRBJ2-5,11,ASSGLFQETQY
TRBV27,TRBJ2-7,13,ASSANRVGPYEQY
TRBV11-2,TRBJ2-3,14,ASSRRGTISTDTQY
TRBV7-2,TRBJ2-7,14,ASSLASWDQFYEQY